These T cell receptor beta chains were read from a single sample in a study of T cell responses to AZD1222 COVID-19 vaccine. Sequencing used immunoSEQ multiplex PCR; TCRdb keeps in-frame clones, though not all of them. The repertoire holds roughly 130,000 clones, with 88% as singletons. Here the sequenced sample was peripheral blood, taken on day 0 of AZD1222 vaccination. Every receptor here comes from an adult in good health. The CDR3 runs from the conserved cysteine through the conserved F or W.

>TRBJ1-5|TRBV5-1
CASSLGSGQGNQPQHF
>TRBJ2-5|TRBV12-3/TRBV12-4
CASRMDWQETQYF
>TRBJ1-1|TRBV6-5
CASSYGGLDTEAFF
>TRBJ2-1|TRBV19
CASIPGSSYNEQFF
>TRBJ1-4|TRBV7-8
CASSTGMLDEKLFF
>TRBJ2-1|TRBV6-1
CASSEIGVYNEQFF
>TRBJ2-2|TRBV12-3/TRBV12-4
CASSLVLGGELFF
>TRBJ2-1|TRBV19
CASSLQDYNEQFF
>TRBJ1-1|TRBV23-1
CASSRTGAPEAFF
>TRBJ1-1|TRBV6-1
CASSDRYGTEAFF
>TRBJ1-2|TRBV27
CASRSGVNNGYTF
>TRBJ1-2|TRBV5-1
CASSVRQARDGYTF
>TRBJ1-1|TRBV7-3
CASSRGANTEAFF
>TRBJ1-2|TRBV29-1
CSAGGHPNGYTF
>TRBJ1-3|TRBV7-9
CASSPQGSGNTIYF
>TRBJ2-7|TRBV2
CASSVQGYYEQYF
>TRBJ1-3|TRBV11-2
CASSLRRSGNTIYF
>TRBJ2-7|TRBV27
CASSQLAGVVYEQYF
>TRBJ1-2|TRBV5-5
CASSLEGQGVGYTF
>TRBJ2-7|TRBV19
CASGTSGTHYEQYF
>TRBJ2-7|TRBV6-1
CASSEARVRAEYEQYF
>TRBJ2-7|TRBV18
CASSPGPGGYEQYF
>TRBJ2-5|TRBV21-1
CASRPGQGGETQYF
>TRBJ2-1|TRBV18
CASSPQPTPNEQFF
>TRBJ2-7|TRBV7-2
CASSPRTGTRGQYF
>TRBJ2-1|TRBV9
CASSVAETSNLFF
>TRBJ2-2|TRBV6-4
CASSEYGPTGELFF
>TRBJ1-6|TRBV12-3/TRBV12-4
CASRTGDSPLHF
>TRBJ2-1|TRBV6-5
CASSYSGTGADEQFF
>TRBJ2-3|TRBV9
CASSVRLAGPLGTQYF
>TRBJ2-3|TRBV11-1
CASVPSSTDTQYF
>TRBJ2-1|TRBV11-2
CASSLLNSEQFF